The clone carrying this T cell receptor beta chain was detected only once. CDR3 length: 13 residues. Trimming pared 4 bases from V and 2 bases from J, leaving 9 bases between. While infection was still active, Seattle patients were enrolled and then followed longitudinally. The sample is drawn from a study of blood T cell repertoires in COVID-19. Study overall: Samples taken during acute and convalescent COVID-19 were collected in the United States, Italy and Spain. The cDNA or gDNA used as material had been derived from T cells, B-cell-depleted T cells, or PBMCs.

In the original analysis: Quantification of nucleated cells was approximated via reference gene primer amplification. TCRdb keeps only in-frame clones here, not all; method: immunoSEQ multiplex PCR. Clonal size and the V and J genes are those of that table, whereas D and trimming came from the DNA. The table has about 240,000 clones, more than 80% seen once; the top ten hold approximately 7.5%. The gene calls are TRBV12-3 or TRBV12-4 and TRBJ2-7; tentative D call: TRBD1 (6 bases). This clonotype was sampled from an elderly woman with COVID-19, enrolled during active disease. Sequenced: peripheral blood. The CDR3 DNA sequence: TGTGCCAGCAGTTCGGGACAAACCTACGAGCAGTACTTC. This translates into CASSSGQTYEQYF.